This TCR beta chain was observed in a study of shared clonotypes between healthy human individuals. Study outcomes and limitations: It was the few donors that limited the genetic and exposure-history diversity represented.

Note on this clone: Its target is unknown.

The V gene's germline CDR1 is SEHNR and CDR2 FQNEAQ (reference sequence). The V gene end was trimmed by 5 bases and the J gene end by 6 bases; junction bases not matched to a gene: 8. The CDR3 runs to 16 residues. Produced via immunoSEQ multiplex PCR; TCRdb's table is partial and in-frame only. The sample holds roughly 2.6 million clones, approximately 94% seen once. The genes are TRBV7-9 and TRBJ2-2; 11 bases match TRBD2. This TCR was recovered from a man between 18 and 35 years old in good health. Sequenced: naive CD4+ T cells sorted from blood. Subset noted: CD45RA+ positively selected. The CDR3 DNA reads TGTGCCAGCAGCCTCACCGGTAGCGGGAGGGCCGGGGAGCTGTTTTTT. Translating gives CASSLTGSGRAGELFF.